These 18 T cell receptor beta chains were all obtained from the same sample, sequenced in a study of control samples from healthy donors and cancer patients (dated by TCRdb to the early 2020s). Libraries came from the immunoSEQ multiplex PCR assay. TCRdb obtained this table from immuneACCESS and retained in-frame rearrangements with V and J assigned. These tables miss some clones; where compared with another copy, unresolved V genes account for less than half of the shortfall, and the remainder is unexplained. The sample has about 120,000 clones on record, around 90% of them singletons. Approximately 39% of the sample goes to the ten largest clones. The sample taken for sequencing was blood. Receptor source: a man aged 45-65 years in good health.

The chain recombines TRBV5-4 with TRBJ2-3; a weak D match, TRBD2 (6 bases). Germline CDR1 is SGHNT and CDR2 is YYREEE (reference sequence). Trimming stripped 5 bases from V and 2 bases from J, with 12 bases between. This CDR3 has 14 residues. CDR3 amino acids: CASRRDANTDTQYF. The CDR3 coding sequence is TGTGCCAGCAGGCGGGACGCTAACACAGATACGCAGTATTTT.

The J gene is TRBJ2-2, the V gene TRBV25-1; 10 nucleotides line up with TRBD2. Germline V gives CDR1 MGHDK, CDR2 SYGVNS. The CDR3 runs 16 residues. With V trimmed by 2 bases and J by 6 bases, 6 bases remained unmatched. The CDR3 DNA reads TGTGCCAGCAGTGAAATAGGTAGCGGGGGGTCCGGGGAGCTGTTTTTT. Translation: CASSEIGSGGSGELFF.

This chain joins TRBV6-5 and TRBJ2-5; 9 bases are shared with TRBD1. This CDR3 comprises 15 residues. With 8 bases clipped from V and 5 bases from J, the junction kept 12 bases outside the gene matches. Germline lookup yields CDR1 MNHEY and CDR2 SVGAGI. The chain's CDR3 is CASGIPQGAGETQYF. For the CDR3, the DNA is TGTGCCAGCGGTATACCACAGGGGGCGGGGGAGACCCAGTACTTC.

The V gene is TRBV12-3 or TRBV12-4, the J gene TRBJ1-1; weak D call: TRBD1 (5 bases). V dropped 4 bases and J dropped 5 bases, with 11 bases sitting between them. The CDR3 totals 13 residues. The CDR3 protein is CASSWGDRTEAFF. The CDR3 DNA is TGTGCCAGCAGTTGGGGGGATAGAACTGAAGCTTTCTTT.

The chain joins TRBV6-6 to TRBJ1-2, with a possible D match to TRBD1 (6 bases). The CDR3 sequence is 13 residues long. V lost 6 bases and J lost 4, with 12 bases in between. Germline V gene data show CDR1 as MNHNY and CDR2 as SVGAGI (reference sequence). CDR3 nucleotide sequence: TGTGCCAGCAGCCCGGGCAGGGGCTATGGCTACACCTTC. Amino acid sequence: CASSPGRGYGYTF.

This sequence joins TRBV15 and TRBJ1-3, with a possible D match to TRBD1 (5 bases). The V end lost 5 bases, the J end lost 0 bases, and 14 bases lay between the germline ends. This CDR3 contains 16 residues. Germline V lookup: CDR1 LNHNV, CDR2 YYDKDF (reference sequence). The CDR3 DNA follows: TGTGCCACCAGCGGAAGGGGTTCGAGCTCTGGAAACACCATATATTTT. Its translation is CATSGRGSSSGNTIYF.

The chain has TRBV5-4 and TRBJ2-5; 15 nucleotides align to TRBD2. Germline loops: CDR1 SGHNT, CDR2 YYREEE (reference sequence). The J segment lost 3 bases and the V segment lost 5 bases, leaving 8 bases of the junction unmatched. The CDR3 is made up of 17 amino acids. The CDR3 is CASSTGTSGGRKETQYF. Written as DNA, the CDR3 is TGTGCCAGCAGTACCGGGACTAGCGGGGGGAGGAAAGAGACCCAGTACTTC.

V usage is TRBV27 and J usage is TRBJ2-1; D may match TRBD1 or TRBD2 (5 bases each). The germline V gene has CDR1 MNHEY and CDR2 SMNVEV (reference sequence). Trimming left V 6 bases short and J 0 bases short, with 18 bases between. The CDR3 consists of 17 residues. The CDR3 nucleotides are TGTGCCAGCAGGACCTCAGGGACGATGAGCTCCTACAATGAGCAGTTCTTC. Amino acid sequence: CASRTSGTMSSYNEQFF.

V gene TRBV9 combines with J gene TRBJ1-5; unclear D gene. V was clipped by 0 bases and J by 4 bases, with 11 bases between them. Germline V lookup: CDR1 SGDLS, CDR2 YYNGEE. This CDR3 is built from 15 residues. CDR3 bases: TGTGCCAGCAGCGTAGGGGGAGAAGGTAATCAGCCCCAGCATTTT. As protein: CASSVGGEGNQPQHF.

J is TRBJ2-5 and V is TRBV11-2, with D tentatively TRBD2 (5 bases). This CDR3 has 15 residues. V shed 3 bases and J shed 5 bases, with 16 bases lying between them. Germline assignment: CDR1 SGHAT and CDR2 FQNNGV. The CDR3 nucleotides read TGTGCCAGCAGCTTGGCTGGAGTCCCGGGGGAGACCCAGTACTTC. As protein: CASSLAGVPGETQYF. The whole variable domain, remainder taken from reference TRBV11-2 and TRBJ2-5, is EAGVAQSPRYKIIEKRQSVAFWCNPISGHATLYWYQQILGQGPKLLIQFQNNGVVDDSQLPKDRFSAERLKGVDSTLKIQPAKLEDSAVYLCASSLAGVPGETQYFGPGTRLLVL.

The rearrangement uses TRBV10-3 and TRBJ1-3; TRBD1 agrees at 9 bases. This CDR3 contains 13 residues. Germline V gives CDR1 ENHRY, CDR2 SYGVKD. The ends lost 6 bases at V and 4 bases at J; junction bases unmatched: 1. The CDR3 loop is CAISTGGGNTIYF. CDR3 coding DNA: TGTGCCATCAGCACAGGGGGCGGAAACACCATATATTTT.

V gene TRBV5-4 combines with J gene TRBJ2-1; 10 bases fit TRBD1. The length of the CDR3 is 15 residues. Germline lookup yields CDR1 SGHNT and CDR2 YYREEE (reference sequence). Trimming took 6 bases from V and 0 from J; bases not matched to a gene: 3. CDR3 nucleotide sequence: TGTGCCAGCACCTGGGACAGGGGCTCCTACAATGAGCAGTTCTTC. Translating gives CASTWDRGSYNEQFF.

J is TRBJ1-4 and V is TRBV3-1 (or the pseudogene TRBV3-2); possibly TRBD1 for D (5 bases). This CDR3 region has 14 residues. V lost 0 bases, J lost 3 bases, and 5 bases lay in between. Germline CDR1 reads LGHDT; CDR2 reads YNNKEL (reference sequence). Written as DNA, the CDR3 is TGTGCCAGCAGCCAAGACAGGGCTAATGAAAAACTGTTTTTT. Its protein is CASSQDRANEKLFF.

This chain joins TRBV2 and TRBJ2-2, with TRBD2 matching 7 bases. The CDR3 has 16 amino acids. Germline lookup yields CDR1 SNHLY and CDR2 FYNNEI. V lost 2 bases to trimming and J lost 2 bases; unmatched junction nucleotides: 5. The CDR3 here is CASSEFGGSNTGELFF. DNA of the CDR3: TGTGCCAGCAGTGAATTCGGGGGGTCCAACACCGGGGAGCTGTTTTTT.

The table lists this clone with a count of one. J is TRBJ2-1 and V is TRBV6-1, with a possible D match to TRBD2 (6 bases). This CDR3 is 16 amino acids long. The V end lost 4 bases, the J end lost 2 bases, and 15 bases lay between the germline ends. In germline, CDR1 is MNHNS, CDR2 SASEGT. CDR3 protein: CASSGLGAGTYNEQFF. The CDR3 bases are TGTGCCAGCAGTGGACTAGGGGCCGGGACCTACAATGAGCAGTTCTTC.

For the CDR3, the DNA is TGTGCCAGCAGCTTGGGGGTAGGGGGCACTGAAGCTTTCTTT. Translation: CASSLGVGGTEAFF. The rearrangement uses TRBV5-4 and TRBJ1-1; possible D gene TRBD1, 6 bases. The CDR3 length is 14 residues. Germline CDR1 is SGHNT and CDR2 is YYREEE (reference sequence). V dropped 0 bases and J dropped 4 bases, with 10 bases sitting between them.

CDR3 bases: TGTGCCAGCAGCTTGGGACCTGGGAAAAACACCATATATTTT. Its protein is CASSLGPGKNTIYF. This sequence joins TRBV5-8 and TRBJ1-3; D unresolved. V was shortened by 0 bases and J by 6 bases, with 10 bases between the two germline ends. This CDR3 has 14 residues. Germline-derived CDR1 and CDR2 are SGHTS and YDEGEE.

V usage is TRBV6-5 and J usage is TRBJ1-2, with D hard to call. CDR3 length equals 13 residues. Looked up from germline, CDR1 is MNHEY and CDR2 is SVGAGI. Deletions cut 4 bases from V and 8 bases from J, with 14 bases between. Here the CDR3 reads CASSLAVSTGYTF. The CDR3 coding sequence is TGTGCCAGCAGTTTAGCGGTATCAACGGGCTACACCTTC.